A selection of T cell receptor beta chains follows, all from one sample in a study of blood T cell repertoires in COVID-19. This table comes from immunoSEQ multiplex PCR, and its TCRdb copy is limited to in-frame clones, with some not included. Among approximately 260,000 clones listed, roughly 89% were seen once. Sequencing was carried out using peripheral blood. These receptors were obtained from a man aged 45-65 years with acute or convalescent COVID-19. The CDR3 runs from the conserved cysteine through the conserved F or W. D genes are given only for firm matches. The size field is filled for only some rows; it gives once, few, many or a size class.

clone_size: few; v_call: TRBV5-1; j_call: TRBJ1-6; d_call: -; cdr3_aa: CASKEGSLDSPLHF; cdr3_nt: TGCGCCAGCAAGGAGGGTTCGTTGGATTCACCCCTCCACTTT
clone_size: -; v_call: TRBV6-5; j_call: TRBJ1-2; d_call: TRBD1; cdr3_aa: CASSYDRALYYGYTF; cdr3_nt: TGTGCCAGCAGTTATGACAGGGCCCTATACTATGGCTACACCTTC
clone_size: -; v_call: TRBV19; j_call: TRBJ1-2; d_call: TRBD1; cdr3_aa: CASSRQTGGNYGYTF; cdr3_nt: TGTGCCAGTAGTCGACAAACAGGGGGAAACTATGGCTACACCTTC
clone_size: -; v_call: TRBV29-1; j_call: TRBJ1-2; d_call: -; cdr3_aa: CSVGGRRHWEANYGYTF; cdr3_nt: TGCAGCGTTGGGGGGCGGCGGCATTGGGAAGCTAACTATGGCTACACCTTC
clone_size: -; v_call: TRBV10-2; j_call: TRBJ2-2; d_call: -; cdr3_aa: CASSETANTGELFF; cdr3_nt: TGCGCCAGCAGTGAGACAGCGAACACCGGGGAGCTGTTTTTT
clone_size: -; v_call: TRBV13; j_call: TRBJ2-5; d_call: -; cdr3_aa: CASSSTGIQETQYF; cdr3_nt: TGTGCCAGCAGTTCCACCGGGATCCAAGAGACCCAGTACTTC
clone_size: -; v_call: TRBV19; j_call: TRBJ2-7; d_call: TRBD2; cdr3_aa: CASSISGARKGEQYF; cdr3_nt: TGTGCCAGTAGCATTAGCGGGGCCAGAAAGGGCGAGCAGTACTTC
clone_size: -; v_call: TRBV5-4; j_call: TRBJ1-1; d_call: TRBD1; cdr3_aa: CASSGWTGGAGNTEAFF; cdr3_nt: TGTGCCAGCAGCGGATGGACAGGGGGCGCAGGAAACACTGAAGCTTTCTTT
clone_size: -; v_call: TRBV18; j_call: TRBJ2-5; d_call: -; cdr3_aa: CASSPDTELETQYF; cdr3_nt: TGTGCCAGCTCCCCTGACACGGAACTAGAGACCCAGTACTTC
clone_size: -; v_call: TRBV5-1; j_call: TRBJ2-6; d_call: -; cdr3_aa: CASSEGGSGANVLTF; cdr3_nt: TGCGCCAGCAGTGAGGGTGGCTCTGGGGCCAACGTCCTGACTTTC
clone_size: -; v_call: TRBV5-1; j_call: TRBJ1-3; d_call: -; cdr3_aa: CASSLASGNTIYF; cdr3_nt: TGCGCCAGCAGCTTGGCTAGTGGAAACACCATATATTTT
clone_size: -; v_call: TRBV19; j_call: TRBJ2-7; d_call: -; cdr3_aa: CATSARGSYEQYF; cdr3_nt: TGTGCCACTTCGGCCAGGGGATCCTACGAGCAGTACTTC
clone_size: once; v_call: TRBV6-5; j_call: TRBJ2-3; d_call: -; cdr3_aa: CAISGGASDTQYF; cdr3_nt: TGTGCCATTTCTGGCGGGGCCTCGGATACGCAGTATTTT
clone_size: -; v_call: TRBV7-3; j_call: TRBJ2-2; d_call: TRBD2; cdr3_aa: CASSLISGGNTGELFF; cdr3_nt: TGTGCCAGCAGCTTAATTAGCGGGGGGAACACCGGGGAGCTGTTTTTT
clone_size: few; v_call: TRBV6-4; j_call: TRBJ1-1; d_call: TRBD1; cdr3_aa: CASRARAGGVWGTEAFF; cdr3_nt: TGTGCCAGCAGGGCGCGGGCAGGGGGCGTTTGGGGCACTGAAGCTTTCTTT
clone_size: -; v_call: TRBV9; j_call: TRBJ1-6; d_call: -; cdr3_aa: CASSVGTWGDNSPLHF; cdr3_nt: TGTGCCAGCAGCGTGGGAACCTGGGGGGATAATTCACCCCTCCACTTT
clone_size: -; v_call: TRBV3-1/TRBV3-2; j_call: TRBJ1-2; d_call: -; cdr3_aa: CATGGWSANYGYTF; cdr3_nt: TGTGCCACGGGGGGGTGGTCAGCTAACTATGGCTACACCTTC
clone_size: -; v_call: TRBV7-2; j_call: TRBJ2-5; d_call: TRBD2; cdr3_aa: CASSLPGGETQYF; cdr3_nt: TGTGCCAGCAGCTTACCGGGAGGCGAGACCCAGTACTTC
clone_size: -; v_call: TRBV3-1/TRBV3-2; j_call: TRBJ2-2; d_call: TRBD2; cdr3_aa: CASRLGGSGDVGELFF; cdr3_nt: TGTGCCAGCAGACTTGGGGGTAGCGGGGACGTCGGGGAGCTGTTTTTT
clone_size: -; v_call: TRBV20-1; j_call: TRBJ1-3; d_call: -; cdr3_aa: CSASYTRNTIYF; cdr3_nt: TGCAGTGCTAGTTACACGAGAAACACCATATATTTT
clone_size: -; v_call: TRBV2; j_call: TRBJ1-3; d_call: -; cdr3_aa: CASGLQGGLSGNTIYF; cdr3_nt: TGTGCCAGCGGCTTACAAGGAGGCCTCTCTGGAAACACCATATATTTT
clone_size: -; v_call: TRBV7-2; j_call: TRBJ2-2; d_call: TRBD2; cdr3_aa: CASSSGSGANTGELFF; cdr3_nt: TGTGCCAGCAGCTCCGGCAGCGGGGCGAACACCGGGGAGCTGTTTTTT
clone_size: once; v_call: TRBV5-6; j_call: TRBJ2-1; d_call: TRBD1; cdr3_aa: CASSLGDRNTPSPYNEQFF; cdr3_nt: TGTGCCAGCAGCTTGGGGGACAGGAATACTCCCTCCCCCTACAATGAGCAGTTCTTC
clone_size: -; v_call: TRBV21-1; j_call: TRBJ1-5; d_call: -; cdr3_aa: CASSQSAVYQPQHF; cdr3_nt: TGTGCCAGCAGCCAGAGCGCAGTTTATCAGCCCCAGCATTTT
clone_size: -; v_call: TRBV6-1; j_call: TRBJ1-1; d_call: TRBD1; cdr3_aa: CASSEFGTGATEAFF; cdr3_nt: TGTGCCAGCAGTGAATTCGGGACAGGGGCCACTGAAGCTTTCTTT
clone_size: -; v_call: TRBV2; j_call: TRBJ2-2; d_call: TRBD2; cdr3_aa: CASGLEITGELFF; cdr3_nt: TGTGCCAGTGGACTAGAGATCACCGGGGAGCTGTTTTTT
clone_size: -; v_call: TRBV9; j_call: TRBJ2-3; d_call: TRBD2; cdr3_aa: CASSVDSGGGDTQYF; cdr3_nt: TGTGCCAGCAGCGTAGATAGCGGGGGTGGGGATACGCAGTATTTT
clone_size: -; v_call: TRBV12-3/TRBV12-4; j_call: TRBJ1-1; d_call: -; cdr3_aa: CASSFAENTEAFF; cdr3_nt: TGTGCCAGCAGTTTCGCGGAGAACACTGAAGCTTTCTTT
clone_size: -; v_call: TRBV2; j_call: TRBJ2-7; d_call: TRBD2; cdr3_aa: CASRETGGPREQYF; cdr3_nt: TGTGCCAGCAGGGAGACGGGGGGTCCGCGAGAGCAGTACTTC
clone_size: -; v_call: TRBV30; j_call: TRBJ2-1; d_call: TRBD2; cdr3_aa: CAWSVGAGGANEQFF; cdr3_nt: TGTGCCTGGAGTGTAGGAGCGGGGGGGGCGAATGAGCAGTTCTTC
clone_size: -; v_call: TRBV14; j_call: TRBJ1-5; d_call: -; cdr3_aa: CASSQGGRRQPQHF; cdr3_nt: TGTGCCAGCAGCCAAGGCGGGCGAAGGCAGCCCCAGCATTTT